This T cell receptor (beta chain) originates from a study of cytomegalovirus exposure and HLA in healthy donors. Sequenced by immunoSEQ multiplex PCR; TCRdb stores in-frame clones only, minus some. The sample consists of around 300,000 clones, roughly 90% of them appearing once. Germline V lookup: CDR1 MNHNS, CDR2 SASEGT. This CDR3 spans 12 amino acids. V shed 8 bases and J shed 4 bases, with 8 bases lying between them. The donors formed part of the roughly 120-subject validation cohort, distinct from the approximately 670-subject first cohort. This sequence originates from a man aged 30-40 years in good health and CMV-seronegative. J is TRBJ2-2 and V is TRBV6-1; tentative D call: TRBD2 (5 bases). Sequenced input: PBMCs. The CDR3 here is CASGEGTGELFF. CDR3 sequence (DNA): TGTGCCAGCGGAGAGGGCACCGGGGAGCTGTTTTTT.